Each of the 29 T cell receptor beta chains below was sequenced from the same sample in a study of B cell selection in AIRE deficiency (dated by TCRdb to between 2018 and 2021). CD4+CD127+ cells were sorted as the conventional CD4 T cell population. The library was obtained by the immunoSEQ multiplex PCR assay. TCRdb limited this immuneACCESS table to in-frame rearrangements with V and J called. A share of clones is missing; checked studies link under half to unresolved V genes, and the rest is unexplained. The sample table contains more than 25,000 clones; only one count was recorded for roughly 95% of them. Less than 0.25% of the sample rests with the top ten. Sequences were obtained from CD4+CD127+ conventional T cells sorted from PBMCs. The receptors were sampled from a human donor in good health.

The rearrangement links TRBV6-5 to TRBJ1-2; D remains unclear. The CDR3 loop spans 13 amino acids. V lost 4 bases to trimming and J lost 5 bases, with 11 bases between them. The germline V gene encodes CDR1 MNHEY and CDR2 SVGAGI. The CDR3 nucleotides are TGTGCCAGCAGTTGGGCCCGCGGATATGGCTACACCTTC. Its translation: CASSWARGYGYTF.

This chain uses TRBV6-6 with TRBJ2-7; TRBD1 is a possible D gene (6 bases). Germline CDR1 reads MNHNY; CDR2 reads SVGAGI (reference sequence). V shed 7 bases and J shed 4 bases, with 17 bases lying between them. This CDR3 region has 14 residues. The CDR3 region has the DNA TGTGCCAGCATACCCACGACAGGTAGTTACGAGCAGTACTTC. It is translated as CASIPTTGSYEQYF.

CDR3 sequence reads: CASSPPSGGGYQETQYF. Written as DNA, the CDR3 is TGTGCCAGCTCACCACCATCCGGGGGAGGGTACCAAGAGACCCAGTACTTC. The V gene is TRBV18, the J gene TRBJ2-5; the match to TRBD2 covers 7 bases. The CDR3 runs 17 residues. The J segment lost 0 bases and the V segment lost 0 bases, leaving 7 bases of the junction unmatched. Germline values: CDR1 KGHSH, CDR2 LQKENI.

The CDR3 DNA sequence: TGTGCCAGCAGCGGAGAGGCCTTGGAGCCCAATGAGCAGTTCTTC. Its translation: CASSGEALEPNEQFF. The gene calls are TRBV9 and TRBJ2-1, with D unresolved. This CDR3 is 15 amino acids long. The ends were cut back, 3 bases at V and 6 bases at J, with 16 bases in the middle. Germline assignment: CDR1 SGDLS and CDR2 YYNGEE.

The J gene is TRBJ2-3, the V gene TRBV2; TRBD2 is a possible D gene (6 bases). The length of the CDR3 is 15 residues. The V end lost 3 bases, the J end lost 3 bases, and 13 bases lay between the germline ends. CDR1 is SNHLY, CDR2 FYNNEI, per germline. CDR3 residues: CASSDGGMTTDTQYF. Written as DNA, the CDR3 is TGTGCCAGCAGTGACGGCGGGATGACAACAGATACGCAGTATTTT.

This clone turned up a few times. The chain uses TRBV28 and TRBJ1-3; the D is unclear. This CDR3 region has 12 residues. The V and J ends lost 2 bases and 8 bases respectively, with 7 bases between them. Looked up from germline, CDR1 is MDHEN and CDR2 is SYDVKM. CDR3 loop: CASSLSQDTIYF. The CDR3 coding sequence is TGTGCCAGCAGTTTAAGTCAGGACACCATATATTTT.

The gene calls are TRBV4-1 and TRBJ2-2, with D tentatively TRBD1 (6 bases). This CDR3 is built from 17 residues. CDR1 MGHRA and CDR2 YSYEKL come from the germline V gene. V lost 6 bases, J lost 5 bases, and 22 bases lay in between. CDR3 nucleotides: TGCGCCAGCAGAGGGTCCCGACCAGGGGCAGGTACCGGGGAGCTGTTTTTT. This codes for CASRGSRPGAGTGELFF.

The chain carries TRBV9 and TRBJ2-5; D is uncertain. This CDR3 is built from 14 residues. The V end lost 0 bases, the J end lost 4 bases, and 10 bases lay between the germline ends. From germline, CDR1 is SGDLS and CDR2 YYNGEE. The CDR3 bases are TGTGCCAGCAGCGTAGGTCTGGGTAGAGAGACCCAGTACTTC. Its translation is CASSVGLGRETQYF.

The V and J genes are TRBV13 and TRBJ2-3, with D tentatively TRBD1 (6 bases). This CDR3 comprises 14 residues. Trimming pared 1 base from V and 1 base from J, leaving 6 bases between. The germline V gene encodes CDR1 PRHDT and CDR2 FYEKMQ (reference sequence). CDR3 DNA: TGTGCCAGCAGCTTAGAGGGGGGCACAGATACGCAGTATTTT. Amino acid sequence: CASSLEGGTDTQYF.

V usage is TRBV9 and J usage is TRBJ2-2; D not resolved. Germline V gene lookup returns CDR1 SGDLS and CDR2 YYNGEE. The CDR3 length is 14 residues. V was clipped by 6 bases and J by 1 base, with 10 bases between them. CDR3 DNA sequence: TGTGCCAGCACGTCCGGCCAGAACACCGGGGAGCTGTTTTTT. This codes for CASTSGQNTGELFF. The full variable domain, rest sourced from reference TRBV9 and TRBJ2-2, is DSGVTQTPKHLITATGQRVTLRCSPRSGDLSVYWYQQSLDQGLQFLIQYYNGEERAKGNILERFSAQQFPDLHSELNLSSLELGDSALYFCASTSGQNTGELFFGEGSRLTVL.

V and J are TRBV4-2 and TRBJ2-5; 13 bases fit TRBD2. CDR1 is LGHNA, CDR2 YNFKEQ, per germline. J was trimmed by 4 bases and V by 3 bases; bases with no gene match: 2. This CDR3 spans 15 amino acids. CDR3 sequence: CASSQGLAGRETQYF. As DNA, the CDR3 is TGTGCCAGCAGCCAGGGACTAGCGGGAAGAGAGACCCAGTACTTC.

The V and J genes are TRBV5-1 and TRBJ2-7, with D perhaps matching TRBD1 (6 bases). The CDR3 runs to 16 residues. Germline assignment: CDR1 SGHRS and CDR2 YFSETQ. V lost 6 bases and J 0 bases, leaving 19 bases between the germline ends. CDR3 coding DNA: TGCGCCAGCAAAATCATTCCGGGACAAGACTCCTACGAGCAGTACTTC. Protein: CASKIIPGQDSYEQYF.

This chain uses TRBV10-2 with TRBJ2-7; TRBD1 matches at 8 bases. V lost 4 bases and J lost 3; bases outside the gene matches: 8. Germline V gives CDR1 WSHSY, CDR2 SAAADI. This CDR3 is 15 amino acids long. The CDR3 spells CASSVRQGQIYEQYF. The CDR3 DNA reads as TGCGCCAGCAGTGTGAGACAGGGGCAGATCTACGAGCAGTACTTC.

The CDR3 DNA follows: TGCGCCAGCAGTCAATCCGAATGGACTCCTCCCGGGGAGCTGTTTTTT. Protein: CASSQSEWTPPGELFF. The chain carries TRBV23-1 and TRBJ2-2, with D possibly being TRBD2 (5 bases). TRBV23-1 is classed as an ORF, of uncertain function. Trimming shortened V by 0 bases and J by 6 bases, and 14 bases separated the two germline ends. The CDR3 loop spans 16 amino acids.

This chain joins TRBV28 and TRBJ1-3; D is possibly TRBD1 (5 bases). Germline CDR1 reads MDHEN; CDR2 reads SYDVKM. CDR3 length: 16 amino acids. The germline V and J ends were trimmed by 3 bases and 2 bases, with 14 bases remaining between them. The CDR3 DNA reads TGTGCCAGCAGTTTCCCGGGGGGGGACGCTGGAAACACCATATATTTT. It encodes CASSFPGGDAGNTIYF. The whole variable domain, filled in from reference TRBV28 and TRBJ1-3, reads DVKVTQSSRYLVKRTGEKVFLECVQDMDHENMFWYRQDPGLGLRLIYFSYDVKMKEKGDIPEGYSVSREKKERFSLILESASTNQTSMYLCASSFPGGDAGNTIYFGEGSWLTVV.

Details on this clone: At one of its ends the junction is not consistent with the germline gene, which may arise from a read error. The rearrangement uses TRBV5-1 and TRBJ1-6; TRBD1 is a possible D gene (5 bases). The germline gives CDR1 SGHRS, CDR2 YFSETQ. The CDR3 length is 14 residues. CDR3: CASSLTGTNSPLHF. CDR3 sequence (DNA): TGCGCCAGCAGCTTGACTGGGACTAATTCGCCCCTCCACTTT.

The rearrangement links TRBV2 to TRBJ1-1; D is unresolved. The CDR3 totals 17 residues. Germline CDR1 is SNHLY and CDR2 is FYNNEI. With 3 bases removed from V and 1 base from J, the gap between germline ends came to 18 bases. CDR3 in amino acids: CASSDEGGRPWNTEAFF. The CDR3 bases are TGTGCCAGCAGTGATGAGGGCGGCAGACCCTGGAACACTGAAGCTTTCTTT.

The J gene is TRBJ2-2, the V gene TRBV2; D not certain. Germline CDR1 and CDR2: SNHLY and FYNNEI. V lost 7 bases to trimming and J lost 10 bases, with 13 bases between them. The CDR3 runs to 12 residues. CDR3: CASTPEREELFF. CDR3 DNA sequence: TGTGCCAGCACCCCCGAGAGAGAGGAGCTGTTTTTT.

V usage is TRBV6-5 and J usage is TRBJ2-5; possible D gene TRBD1, 5 bases. Per germline, CDR1 MNHEY and CDR2 SVGAGI. V gave up 2 bases and J gave up 5 bases, with 15 bases separating them. The CDR3 has 15 amino acids. The CDR3 here is CASSYLGRGMETQYF. In DNA, the CDR3 is TGTGCCAGCAGTTACCTGGGAAGGGGAATGGAGACCCAGTACTTC.

The chain uses TRBV5-1 and TRBJ1-1; D remains unclear. This CDR3 region has 11 residues. V was cut by 4 bases and J by 9 bases, with 10 bases left in between. The V gene's germline CDR1 is SGHRS and CDR2 YFSETQ. CDR3 loop: CASSMGGKAFF. For the CDR3, the DNA is TGCGCCAGCAGCATGGGAGGGAAAGCTTTCTTT.

This chain uses TRBV18 with TRBJ2-7, with 15 bases lining up with TRBD2. V dropped 3 bases and J dropped 0; count of bases not matched to a gene: 6. Germline V gene sequence: CDR1 KGHSH, CDR2 LQKENI. The CDR3 totals 18 residues. The CDR3 nucleotides are TGTGCCAGCTCACCGGGACTAGCGGGGGGCTCCAGCTCCTACGAGCAGTACTTC. Translated: CASSPGLAGGSSSYEQYF.

This chain connects TRBV19 to TRBJ2-5, with 12 bases fitting TRBD2. Germline CDR1 is LNHDA and CDR2 is SQIVND (reference sequence). CDR3 size: 15 residues. J gave up 1 base and V 4 bases, and 1 base lay outside the gene matches. The CDR3 reads CASSTTSGGQETQYF. CDR3 nucleotide sequence: TGTGCCAGTAGTACGACTAGCGGGGGCCAAGAGACCCAGTACTTC.

This chain links TRBV11-2 with TRBJ2-7; 8 bases fit TRBD2. J was trimmed by 7 bases and V by 6 bases; bases with no gene match: 14. The length of the CDR3 is 15 residues. CDR1 and CDR2 (germline): SGHAT, FQNNGV. CDR3 sequence: CASRPSGGGLLEQYF. CDR3 coding DNA: TGTGCCAGCAGACCCTCGGGGGGGGGTCTTCTAGAGCAGTACTTC.

The V and J genes are TRBV9 and TRBJ2-3; 7 nucleotides line up with TRBD2. This CDR3 is 15 amino acids long. Germline CDR1 and CDR2: SGDLS and YYNGEE. V lost 1 base to trimming and J lost 2 bases; unmatched junction nucleotides: 4. CDR3: CASSVTSAYTDTQYF. The DNA of the CDR3 is TGTGCCAGCAGCGTAACTAGCGCTTACACAGATACGCAGTATTTT.

The rearrangement uses TRBV4-1 and TRBJ2-2, with 7 bases identical to TRBD2. The length of the CDR3 is 15 residues. CDR1 is MGHRA and CDR2 is YSYEKL in the germline V gene. Losses at the gene ends were 4 bases for V and 4 bases for J; bases not matched to a gene: 6. The chain's CDR3 is CASSPWGGTTGELFF. CDR3 bases: TGCGCCAGCAGCCCCTGGGGAGGGACCACCGGGGAGCTGTTTTTT.

In its sample, this clone was seen once. The CDR3 region has the DNA TGTGCCAGTAGTCCCTTAAATTCAAATCAGCCCCAGCATTTT. Translated, it gives CASSPLNSNQPQHF. V gene TRBV19 combines with J gene TRBJ1-5; D remains unclear. The ends were cut back, 5 bases at V and 4 bases at J, with 12 bases in the middle. The CDR3 runs to 14 residues. CDR1 and CDR2 from the germline V gene are LNHDA and SQIVND (reference sequence).

The chain combines TRBV4-2 with TRBJ1-2, with no clear D. Trimming stripped 4 bases from V and 2 bases from J, with 14 bases between. CDR1 is LGHNA and CDR2 is YNFKEQ in the germline V gene. The CDR3 covers 15 residues. The CDR3 region is CASSLPPGLNYGYTF. The CDR3 DNA reads as TGTGCCAGCAGCCTACCCCCGGGTCTAAACTATGGCTACACCTTC.

The CDR3 DNA is TGTGCCAGCAGTGAAGGTGCGGGCTATGGCTACACCTTC. Translating it yields CASSEGAGYGYTF. The rearrangement links TRBV6-4 to TRBJ1-2; D ambiguous. The CDR3 extends over 13 amino acids. Trimming left V 3 bases short and J 4 bases short, with 9 bases between. Germline CDR1 and CDR2: MRHNA and SNTAGT.

The chain has TRBV5-1 and TRBJ1-6; D is perhaps TRBD1 (5 bases). Trimming left V 0 bases short and J 9 bases short, with 10 bases between. CDR3 size: 14 residues. Germline V gene sequence: CDR1 SGHRS, CDR2 YFSETQ. The CDR3 here is CASSLELGGSPLHF. The DNA for the CDR3 is TGCGCCAGCAGCTTGGAGTTGGGGGGTTCACCCCTCCACTTT.